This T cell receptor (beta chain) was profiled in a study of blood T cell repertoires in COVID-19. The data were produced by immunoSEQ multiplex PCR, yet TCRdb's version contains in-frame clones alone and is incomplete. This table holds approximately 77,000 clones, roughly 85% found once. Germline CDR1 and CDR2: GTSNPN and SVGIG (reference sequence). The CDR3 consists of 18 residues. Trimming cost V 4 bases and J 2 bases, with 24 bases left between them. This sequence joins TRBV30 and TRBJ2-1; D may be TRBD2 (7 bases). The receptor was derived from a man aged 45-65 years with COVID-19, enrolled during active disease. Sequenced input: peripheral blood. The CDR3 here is CAWTVRGGLAGAYNEQFF. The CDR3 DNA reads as TGTGCCTGGACCGTAAGGGGGGGTTTGGCGGGAGCCTACAATGAGCAGTTCTTC.